This T cell receptor beta chain was documented in a study of shared clonotypes between healthy human individuals. Donors, without exception, were Caucasian adults residing in Nashville, Tennessee. Germline CDR1 SGHTA, CDR2 FQGNSA. The V gene lost 2 bases and the J gene lost 2 bases, with 13 bases spanning the gap. The CDR3 spans 16 residues. Profiling relied on immunoSEQ multiplex PCR, and the TCRdb table lists in-frame clones only, not all of them. Seen here are 2 million to 3 million clones, approximately 94% observed once, and the top ten hold around 0.4%. The sample comprised naive CD4+ T cells from PBMCs. Subset specified: CD45RA+ positively selected. The rearrangement uses TRBV7-2 and TRBJ2-1; D is uncertain. This sequence originates from a man between 18 and 29 years old in good health. Some clones in this sample may be carry-over from other donors' samples. The CDR3 DNA follows: TGTGCCAGCAGCTTATTGCCCGCGACAACCTACAATGAGCAGTTCTTC. The encoded protein is CASSLLPATTYNEQFF.